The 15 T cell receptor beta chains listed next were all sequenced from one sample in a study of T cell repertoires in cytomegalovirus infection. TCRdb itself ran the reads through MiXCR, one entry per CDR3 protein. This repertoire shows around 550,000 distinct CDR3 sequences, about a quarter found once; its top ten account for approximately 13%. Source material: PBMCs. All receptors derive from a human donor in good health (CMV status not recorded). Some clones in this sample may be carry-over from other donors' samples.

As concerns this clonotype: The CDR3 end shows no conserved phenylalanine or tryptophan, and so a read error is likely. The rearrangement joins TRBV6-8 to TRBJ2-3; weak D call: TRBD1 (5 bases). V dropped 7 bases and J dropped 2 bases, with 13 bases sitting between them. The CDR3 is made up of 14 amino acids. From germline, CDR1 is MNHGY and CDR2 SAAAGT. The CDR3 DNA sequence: TGTGCCAGCAAGCCAGGGCTTACCACAGATACGCAGTATTAT. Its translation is CASKPGLTTDTQYY.

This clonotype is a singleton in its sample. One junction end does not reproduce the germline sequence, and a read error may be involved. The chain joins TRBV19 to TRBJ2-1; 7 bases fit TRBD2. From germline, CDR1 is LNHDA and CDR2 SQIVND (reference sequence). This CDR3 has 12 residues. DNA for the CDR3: TGCGCAAGCGGGGAATCCTACAATGAGCAGTTCTTC. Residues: CASGESYNEQFF.

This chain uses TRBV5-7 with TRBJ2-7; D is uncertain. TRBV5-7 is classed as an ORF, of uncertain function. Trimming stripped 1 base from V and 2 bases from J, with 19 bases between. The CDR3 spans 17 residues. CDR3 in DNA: TGTGCCAGCAGCTTGCGACGGTTGCCGAAAGAGACCTACGAGCAGTACGTC. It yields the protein CASSLRRLPKETYEQYV.

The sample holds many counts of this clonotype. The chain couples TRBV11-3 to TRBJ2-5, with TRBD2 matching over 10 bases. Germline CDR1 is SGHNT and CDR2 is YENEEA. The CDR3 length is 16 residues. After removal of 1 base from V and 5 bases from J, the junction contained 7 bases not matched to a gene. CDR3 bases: TGTGCCAGCAGCTTAGGGAGCGGGAGGGCCGCGGAGACCCAGTACTTC. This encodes CASSLGSGRAAETQYF. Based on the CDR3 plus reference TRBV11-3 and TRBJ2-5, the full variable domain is EAGVVQSPRYKIIEKKQPVAFWCNPISGHNTLYWYLQNLGQGPELLIRYENEEAVDDSQLPKDRFSAERLKGVDSTLKIQPAELGDSAVYLCASSLGSGRAAETQYFGPGTRLLVL.

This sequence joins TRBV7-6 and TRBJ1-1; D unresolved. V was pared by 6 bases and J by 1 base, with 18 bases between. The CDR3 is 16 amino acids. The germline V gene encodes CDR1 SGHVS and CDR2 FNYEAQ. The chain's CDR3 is CASSPPLGKGNTEAFF. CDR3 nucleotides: TGTGCCAGCAGTCCACCGCTTGGGAAGGGGAACACTGAAGCTTTCTTT.

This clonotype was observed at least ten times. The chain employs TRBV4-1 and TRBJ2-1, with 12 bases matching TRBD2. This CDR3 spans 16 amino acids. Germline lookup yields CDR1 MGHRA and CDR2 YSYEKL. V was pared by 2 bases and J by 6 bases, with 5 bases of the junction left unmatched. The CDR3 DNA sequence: TGCGCCAGCAGCCAAAGACTAGCGGGAGACAGCAATGAGCAGTTCTTC. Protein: CASSQRLAGDSNEQFF.

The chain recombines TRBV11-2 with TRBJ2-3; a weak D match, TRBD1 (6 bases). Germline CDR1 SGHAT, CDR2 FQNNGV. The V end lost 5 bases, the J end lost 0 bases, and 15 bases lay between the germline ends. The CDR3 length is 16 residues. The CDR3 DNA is TGTGCCAGCAGCCCGACAGGTCCCTCGAGCACAGATACGCAGTATTTT. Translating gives CASSPTGPSSTDTQYF.

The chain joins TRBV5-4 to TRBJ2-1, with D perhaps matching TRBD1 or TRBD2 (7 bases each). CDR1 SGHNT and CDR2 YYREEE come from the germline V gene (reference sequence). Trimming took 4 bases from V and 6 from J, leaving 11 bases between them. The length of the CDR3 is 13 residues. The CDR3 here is CASSSGDSNEQFF. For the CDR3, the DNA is TGTGCCAGCAGCAGCGGGGACAGCAATGAGCAGTTCTTC.

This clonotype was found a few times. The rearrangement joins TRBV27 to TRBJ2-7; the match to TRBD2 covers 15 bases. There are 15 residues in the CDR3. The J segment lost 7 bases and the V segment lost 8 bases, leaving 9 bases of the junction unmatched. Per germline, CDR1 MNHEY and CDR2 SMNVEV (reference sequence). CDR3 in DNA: TGTGCCAGCGCCTGGGGGGGACTAGCGGGAGGAGAGCAGTACTTC. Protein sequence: CASAWGGLAGGEQYF.

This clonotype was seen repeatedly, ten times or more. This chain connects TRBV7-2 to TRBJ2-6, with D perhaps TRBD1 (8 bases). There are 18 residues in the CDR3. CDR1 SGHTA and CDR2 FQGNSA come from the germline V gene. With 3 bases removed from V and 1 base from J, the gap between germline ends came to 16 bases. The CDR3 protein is CASSFRTGRVSGANVLTF. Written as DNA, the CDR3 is TGTGCCAGCAGCTTCCGGACAGGGAGGGTTTCTGGGGCCAACGTCCTGACTTTC.

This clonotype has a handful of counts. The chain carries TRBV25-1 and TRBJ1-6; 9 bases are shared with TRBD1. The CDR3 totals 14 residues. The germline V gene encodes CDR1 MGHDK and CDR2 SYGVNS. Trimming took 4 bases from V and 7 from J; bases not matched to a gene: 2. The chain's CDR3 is CASSATGGNSPLHF. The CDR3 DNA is TGTGCCAGCAGTGCGACAGGGGGGAATTCACCCCTCCACTTT. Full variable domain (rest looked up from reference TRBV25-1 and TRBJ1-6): EADIYQTPRYLVIGTGKKITLECSQTMGHDKMYWYQQDPGMELHLIHYSYGVNSTEKGDLSSESTVSRIRTEHFPLTLESARPSHTSQYLCASSATGGNSPLHFGNGTRLTVT.

CDR3 region: CASSPQGPPGGTQYF. CDR3 DNA sequence: TGTGCCAGCTCACCACAGGGACCGCCGGGGGGGACCCAGTACTTC. The chain has TRBV18 and TRBJ2-5; 7 bases map to TRBD2. This CDR3 has 15 amino acids. The trim removed 1 base at V and 7 bases at J, leaving 9 bases unmatched. CDR1 is KGHSH and CDR2 is LQKENI in the germline V gene.

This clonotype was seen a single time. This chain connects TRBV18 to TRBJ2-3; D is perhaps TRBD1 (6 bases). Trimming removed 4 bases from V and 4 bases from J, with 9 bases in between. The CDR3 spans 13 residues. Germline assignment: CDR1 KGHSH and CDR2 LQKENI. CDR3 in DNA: TGTGCCAGCTCACGGGACAACTCAGATACGCAGTATTTT. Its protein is CASSRDNSDTQYF.

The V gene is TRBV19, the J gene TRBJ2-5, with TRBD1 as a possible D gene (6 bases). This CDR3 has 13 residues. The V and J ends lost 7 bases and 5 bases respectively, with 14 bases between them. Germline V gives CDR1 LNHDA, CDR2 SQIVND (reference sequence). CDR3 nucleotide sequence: TGTGCCAGTACCACCGGGGACAAGGAGACCCAGTACTTC. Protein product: CASTTGDKETQYF.

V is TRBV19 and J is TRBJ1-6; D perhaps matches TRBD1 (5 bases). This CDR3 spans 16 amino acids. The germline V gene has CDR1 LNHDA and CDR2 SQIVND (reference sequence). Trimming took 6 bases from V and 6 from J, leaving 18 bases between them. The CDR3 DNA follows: TGTGCCAGTAGCCCTCGCGGGGATGGGGGTAATTCACCCCTCCACTTT. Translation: CASSPRGDGGNSPLHF.